This T cell receptor (beta chain) was captured in a study of T cell changes during pregnancy in multiple sclerosis. Germline CDR1 is SEHNR and CDR2 is FQNEAQ (reference sequence). The CDR3 spans 13 residues. The ends lost 4 bases at V and 7 bases at J; junction bases unmatched: 3. TCRdb's copy holds only in-frame clones and misses some; the assay was immunoSEQ multiplex PCR. Seen here are roughly 80,000 clones, 92% observed once, and the top ten hold over 1.3%. The table lists this clone with a few counts. The sample consisted of peripheral blood, taken before pregnancy. The clonotype originates from a female donor with multiple sclerosis, enrolled in a pregnancy study. The genes are TRBV7-9 and TRBJ1-2; 10 positions agree with TRBD1. CDR3 amino acids: CASSSGQGGGYTF. The CDR3 region has the DNA TGTGCCAGCAGCTCCGGACAGGGGGGTGGCTACACCTTC. Full variable domain (rest looked up from reference TRBV7-9 and TRBJ1-2): DTGVSQNPRHKITKRGQNVTFRCDPISEHNRLYWYRQTLGQGPEFLTYFQNEAQLEKSRLLSDRFSAERPKGSFSTLEIQRTEQGDSAMYLCASSSGQGGGYTFGSGTRLTVV.